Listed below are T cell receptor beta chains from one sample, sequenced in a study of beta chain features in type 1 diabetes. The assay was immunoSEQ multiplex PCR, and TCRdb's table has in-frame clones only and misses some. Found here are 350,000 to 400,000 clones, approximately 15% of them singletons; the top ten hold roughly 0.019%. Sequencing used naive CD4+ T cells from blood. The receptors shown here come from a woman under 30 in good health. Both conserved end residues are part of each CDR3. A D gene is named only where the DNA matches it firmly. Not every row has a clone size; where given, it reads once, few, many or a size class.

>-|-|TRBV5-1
CASSLDSKVYNEQFF
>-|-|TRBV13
CASTPEQYF
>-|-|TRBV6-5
CASYSSYEQYF
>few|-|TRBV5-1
CASSLGGPGDSWSFF
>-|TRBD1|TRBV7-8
CASSIARDRAEQYF
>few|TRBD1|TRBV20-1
CSAWDSYGYTF
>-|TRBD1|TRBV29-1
CSVGTGGITGANVLTF
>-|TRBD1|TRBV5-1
CASSAGTAYEQYF
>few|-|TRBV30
CAWSYPRAGAGYTF
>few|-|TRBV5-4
CASSGPRDSYEQYF
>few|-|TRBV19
CASGIAGFEQFF
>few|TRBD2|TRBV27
CASSLFSVGGLAGNNEQFF
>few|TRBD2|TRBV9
CASSVGGREDTQYF
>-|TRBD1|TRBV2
CASKTGGAAYEQYF
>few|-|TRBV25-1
CASSLQSSYEQYF
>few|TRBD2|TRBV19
CASRRTTKGLAGHYEQYF
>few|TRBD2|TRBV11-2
CASSSPPVFGDSGRNEQFF
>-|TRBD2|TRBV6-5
CASSTTSGSYEQYF
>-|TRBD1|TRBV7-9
CASGTRGSGEKLFF
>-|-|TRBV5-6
CASSLEVAENTGELFF